This T cell receptor (beta chain) was captured by sequencing in a study of cytomegalovirus exposure and HLA in healthy donors. The CDR3 loop spans 14 amino acids. Germline lookup yields CDR1 SGDLS and CDR2 YYNGEE. V shed 4 bases and J shed 6 bases, with 14 bases lying between them. Primers for the PCR totalled 60 Vbeta and 13 Jbeta. Libraries were prepared by immunoSEQ multiplex PCR; TCRdb keeps only in-frame clonotypes and omits some of them. This sample has under 95,000 clones, with less than 85% found just once. The V gene is TRBV9, the J gene TRBJ1-5; D gene unclear. This TCR derives from a male donor in good health and CMV-seronegative. Material: PBMCs. CDR3 region: CASSFDSSGQPQHF. The CDR3 DNA sequence: TGTGCCAGCAGCTTCGACTCCTCCGGTCAGCCCCAGCATTTT.